This TCR beta chain came from a study of PD-L1 blockade in urothelial cancer. Here immunoSEQ multiplex PCR was the method, and the copy in TCRdb shows in-frame clones only, minus some. The repertoire has roughly 46,000 clones, approximately 85% of them found once; the top ten carry 1.9%. Documented time point: peripheral blood 6 weeks after treatment start. The V segment lost 2 bases and the J segment 3 bases; nucleotides outside the gene matches: 7. Looked up from germline, CDR1 is GTSNPN and CDR2 is SVGIG (reference sequence). The CDR3 has 15 residues. The V call is TRBV30, the J call TRBJ1-5; TRBD1 agrees at 7 bases. The specimen comprised PBMCs, sampled around atezolizumab (anti-PD-L1) treatment. The source is a man in his forties or fifties with urothelial cancer. Written as DNA, the CDR3 is TGTGCCTGGAGTCCTCACAGGGGTAACAATCAGCCCCAGCATTTT. This codes for CAWSPHRGNNQPQHF.